The 14 T cell receptor beta chains given below trace back to one sample, sequenced in a study of radiotherapy plus CTLA-4 blockade in lung cancer. Libraries were prepared by immunoSEQ multiplex PCR; TCRdb keeps only in-frame clonotypes and omits some of them. The sample lists about 62,000 clones, around 69% occurring once. The starting material was peripheral blood, obtained from a patient treated with radiotherapy plus ipilimumab. These receptor sequences come from a human donor with non-small cell lung cancer who had a complete response to radiotherapy plus ipilimumab.

The CDR3 nucleotides are TGTGCCAGCTCACCGGCGACTAGGGGCACGACCACAGATACGCAGTATTTT. Its protein product is CASSPATRGTTTDTQYF. The rearrangement uses TRBV18 and TRBJ2-3; D is perhaps TRBD2 (6 bases). This CDR3 region has 17 residues. V lost 3 bases, J lost 2 bases, and 18 bases lay in between. CDR1 and CDR2 (germline): KGHSH, LQKENI. Based on the CDR3 plus reference TRBV18 and TRBJ2-3, the full variable domain is NAGVMQNPRHLVRRRGQEARLRCSPMKGHSHVYWYRQLPEEGLKFMVYLQKENIIDESGMPKERFSAEFPKEGPSILRIQQVVRGDSAAYFCASSPATRGTTTDTQYFGPGTRLTVL.

V is TRBV6-6 and J is TRBJ2-1; possible D gene TRBD1, 5 bases. The germline V and J ends were trimmed by 6 bases and 1 base, with 13 bases remaining between them. The V gene's germline CDR1 is MNHNY and CDR2 SVGAGI (reference sequence). The CDR3 spans 15 residues. The CDR3 protein is CASRHPTDSYNEQFF. Here the CDR3 DNA reads TGTGCCAGCAGGCATCCGACAGATTCCTACAATGAGCAGTTCTTC.

The J gene is TRBJ2-1, the V gene TRBV5-4; 7 positions match TRBD2. The germline V gene has CDR1 SGHNT and CDR2 YYREEE (reference sequence). J lost 7 bases, V lost 1 base, and 11 bases had no gene match. The CDR3 extends over 16 amino acids. The CDR3 region is CASSLPPAGRSNEQFF. DNA of the CDR3: TGTGCCAGCAGCTTGCCCCCAGCGGGGAGGTCTAATGAGCAGTTCTTC.

This chain links TRBV6-5 with TRBJ1-1; D call uncertain. The CDR3 is 11 amino acids. Trimming stripped 8 bases from V and 0 bases from J, with 4 bases between. Germline CDR1 reads MNHEY; CDR2 reads SVGAGI. This CDR3 is CASRMNTEAFF. The DNA of the CDR3 is TGTGCCAGCCGTATGAACACTGAAGCTTTCTTT.

This chain uses TRBV7-9 with TRBJ2-3, with TRBD1 matching 8 bases. CDR3 length: 15 amino acids. Losses at the gene ends were 7 bases for V and 3 bases for J; bases not matched to a gene: 9. Germline CDR1 and CDR2: SEHNR and FQNEAQ (reference sequence). The CDR3 sequence: CASNKDRGTTDTQYF. The CDR3 bases are TGTGCCAGCAACAAAGACAGGGGTACGACAGATACGCAGTATTTT.

Written as DNA, the CDR3 is TGCGCCAGCAGCCGGCCCGAGACAGGGGACAATGAGCAGTTCTTC. Translated, it gives CASSRPETGDNEQFF. V and J are TRBV4-1 and TRBJ2-1, with 8 bases fitting TRBD1. V shed 4 bases and J 5 bases; nucleotides not matched to a gene: 7. This CDR3 region has 15 residues. Germline loops: CDR1 MGHRA, CDR2 YSYEKL.

This clone rates as medium-sized. This chain uses TRBV25-1 with TRBJ2-7, with D tentatively TRBD2 (5 bases). The V gene's germline CDR1 is MGHDK and CDR2 SYGVNS. Trimming shortened V by 4 bases and J by 5 bases, and 9 bases separated the two germline ends. The CDR3 runs 12 residues. Here the CDR3 reads CASSAFGNEQYF. DNA for the CDR3: TGTGCCAGCAGTGCTTTCGGGAACGAGCAGTACTTC.

This chain uses TRBV7-6 with TRBJ2-7, with 10 bases lining up with TRBD1. CDR1 and CDR2 (germline): SGHVS, FNYEAQ. V dropped 5 bases and J dropped 2; count of bases not matched to a gene: 3. The CDR3 is 14 residues long. DNA of the CDR3: TGTGCCAGCAGCATGGGGACAGGGGCCTACGAGCAGTACTTC. Translating it yields CASSMGTGAYEQYF. Complete variable domain (other parts from reference TRBV7-6 and TRBJ2-7): GAGVSQSPRYKVTKRGQDVALRCDPISGHVSLYWYRQALGQGPEFLTYFNYEAQQDKSGLPNDRFSAERPEGSISTLTIQRTEQRDSAMYRCASSMGTGAYEQYFGPGTRLTVT.

The chain couples TRBV5-1 to TRBJ1-2; TRBD1 agrees at 11 bases. The CDR3 is 14 residues long. Per germline, CDR1 SGHRS and CDR2 YFSETQ. The V gene end was trimmed by 7 bases and the J gene end by 4 bases; junction bases not matched to a gene: 6. Here the CDR3 DNA reads TGCGCCAGCGGGACAGGGGGAAACAGCTATGGCTACACCTTC. Its translation is CASGTGGNSYGYTF.

A word on this clone: No DNA is shown, since the ends of the CDR3 on it are uncertain; the CDR3 is the one TCRdb lists. The CDR3 sequence: CASSFGPGYTEAFF. This sequence joins TRBV11-2 and TRBJ1-1; the DNA was not compared with TRBD1, the D call given in the table. The germline V gene encodes CDR1 SGHAT and CDR2 FQNNGV. The CDR3 is 14 residues long, counting both termini.

The chain couples TRBV5-6 to TRBJ1-2; D may be TRBD1 (5 bases). Germline V CDR1 and CDR2: SGHDT, YYEEEE. V was clipped by 2 bases and J by 2 bases, with 13 bases between them. The CDR3 is 15 amino acids. CDR3 residues: CASSFRTRQNYGYTF. CDR3 nucleotides: TGTGCCAGCAGCTTTAGGACAAGGCAAAACTATGGCTACACCTTC. Filled out from reference TRBV5-6 and TRBJ1-2, the complete variable domain reads DAGVTQSPTHLIKTRGQQVTLRCSPKSGHDTVSWYQQALGQGPQFIFQYYEEEERQRGNFPDRFSGHQFPNYSSELNVNALLLGDSALYLCASSFRTRQNYGYTFGSGTRLTVV.

This clone appeared a single time. J is TRBJ2-2 and V is TRBV18; D not resolved. CDR3 length: 13 residues. V shed 5 bases and J shed 6 bases, with 10 bases lying between them. CDR1 is KGHSH, CDR2 LQKENI, per germline. The CDR3 protein is CASSMFEAGELFF. The CDR3 nucleotides read TGTGCCAGCTCAATGTTTGAGGCCGGGGAGCTGTTTTTT.

This chain links TRBV5-1 with TRBJ2-7; D gene unclear. From germline, CDR1 is SGHRS and CDR2 YFSETQ. Trimming stripped 2 bases from V and 3 bases from J, with 15 bases between. The CDR3 consists of 15 residues. As DNA, the CDR3 is TGCGCCAGCAGCTTTGGTCCAGGCTCTTACTACGAGCAGTACTTC. Its translation: CASSFGPGSYYEQYF.

The table lists this clone with a few counts. V gene TRBV4-3 combines with J gene TRBJ2-5; the match to TRBD1 covers 7 bases. Trimming took 1 base from V and 2 from J; bases not matched to a gene: 10. Germline-derived CDR1 and CDR2 are LGHNA and YSLEER. The CDR3 totals 17 residues. CDR3 loop: CASSQAKTGVNQETQYF. The CDR3 DNA is TGCGCCAGCAGCCAAGCGAAAACAGGGGTGAATCAAGAGACCCAGTACTTC.